The rows below give T cell receptor beta chains drawn from one sample of a study of spatial heterogeneity in lung cancer. TCRdb re-called the 5' RACE reads with MiXCR, one entry per CDR3 protein. Among thousands of distinct CDR3 sequences listed, about a sixth were seen once. This material consisted of PBMCs, taken at surgery. These receptors were taken from a male donor with early-stage non-small cell lung cancer. Both conserved end residues are part of each CDR3. A D gene is named only where the DNA matches it firmly. Not every row has a clone size; where given, it reads once, few, many or a size class.

j_call	cdr3_length	v_call	d_call	clone_size	cdr3_aa	cdr3_nt
TRBJ2-1	14	TRBV23-1	-	medium-sized	CASSQLRASEEQFF	TGCGCCAGCAGTCAGTTACGGGCCTCAGAGGAGCAGTTCTTC
TRBJ1-5	15	TRBV28	-	-	CASSRNREFWSAQHF	TGTGCCAGCAGTAGAAACAGGGAGTTTTGGTCTGCCCAGCATTTT
TRBJ2-3	14	TRBV4-1	-	-	CASARSLSTDTQYF	TGCGCCAGCGCCCGAAGCCTTAGCACAGATACGCAGTATTTT
TRBJ2-6	17	TRBV10-3	TRBD1	medium-sized	CAISEGQDPSGANVLTF	TGTGCCATCAGTGAGGGACAGGATCCATCTGGGGCCAACGTCCTGACTTTC
TRBJ2-6	15	TRBV28	-	many	CASSLLGTGANVLTF	TGTGCCAGCTCCCTGTTGGGGACCGGGGCCAACGTCCTGACTTTC
TRBJ1-5	18	TRBV6-2/TRBV6-3	-	medium-sized	CASSQQGLWDVEGQPQHF	TGTGCCAGCAGCCAGCAGGGACTTTGGGATGTTGAAGGTCAGCCCCAGCATTTT
TRBJ2-7	21	TRBV11-2	TRBD2	few	CASSLGRTGLAGGWSSYEQYF	TGTGCCAGCAGCTTAGGACGGACGGGACTAGCGGGAGGCTGGAGCTCCTACGAGCAGTACTTC
TRBJ2-3	14	TRBV29-1	TRBD2	medium-sized	CSVQERLAEDTQYF	TGCAGCGTCCAAGAGCGACTAGCAGAAGATACGCAGTATTTT
TRBJ2-3	16	TRBV4-2	TRBD2	many	CASSQVWSSGGDTQYF	TGTGCCAGCAGCCAAGTGTGGTCGAGCGGGGGGGATACGCAGTATTTT
TRBJ2-1	16	TRBV4-1	TRBD2	-	CASSQRPGASGDEQFF	TGCGCCAGCAGCCAACGACCAGGGGCTAGCGGGGATGAGCAGTTCTTC
TRBJ2-1	15	TRBV7-2	TRBD2	medium-sized	CASSATRDYYNEQFF	TGTGCCAGCAGCGCAACCCGGGACTACTACAATGAGCAGTTCTTC
TRBJ2-1	12	TRBV30	-	once	CAWTTLASEQFF	TGTGCCTGGACAACTCTAGCGTCTGAGCAGTTCTTC
TRBJ2-2	16	TRBV7-2	TRBD2	once	CASPRLTSANTGELFF	TGTGCCAGCCCTCGGCTGACTAGCGCGAACACCGGGGAGCTGTTTTTT
TRBJ2-2	15	TRBV5-1	-	many	CASSLTGANTGELFF	TGCGCCAGCAGCTTGACGGGGGCTAACACCGGGGAGCTGTTTTTT
TRBJ2-7	16	TRBV23-1	TRBD1	medium-sized	CASSPPSRQGAYEQYF	TGCGCCAGCAGTCCCCCGTCCCGCCAGGGGGCCTACGAGCAGTACTTC
TRBJ2-1	16	TRBV6-5	TRBD2	many	CASRTSGLAASNEQFF	TGTGCCAGCAGAACCTCCGGGCTAGCGGCCTCCAATGAGCAGTTCTTC
TRBJ1-6	12	TRBV12-3/TRBV12-4	TRBD1	-	CASSHRGSPLHF	TGTGCCAGCAGCCACAGGGGGTCACCCCTCCACTTT
TRBJ2-7	15	TRBV19	TRBD1	once	CASTPGTESSYEQYF	TGTGCCAGTACCCCCGGGACAGAGAGCTCCTACGAGCAGTACTTC
TRBJ2-1	12	TRBV14	-	medium-sized	CASSQAYNEQFF	TGTGCCAGCAGCCAAGCCTACAATGAGCAGTTCTTC
TRBJ2-5	18	TRBV6-2/TRBV6-3	TRBD1	medium-sized	CASSYPGTANLRQETQYF	TGTGCCAGCAGTTACCCCGGGACAGCTAACCTACGGCAAGAGACCCAGTACTTC
TRBJ2-6	18	TRBV5-1	TRBD2	medium-sized	CASSLAPSGIGGANVLTF	TGCGCCAGCAGCTTGGCCCCTAGCGGGATAGGTGGGGCCAACGTCCTGACTTTC
TRBJ1-1	13	TRBV4-3	-	-	CASSQEAETEAFF	TGCGCCAGCAGCCAAGAGGCCGAGACTGAAGCTTTCTTT
TRBJ2-3	17	TRBV7-2	-	few	CASSLAFSAGITDTQYF	TGTGCCAGCAGCTTAGCTTTCTCGGCGGGGATCACAGATACGCAGTATTTT
TRBJ2-1	19	TRBV6-2/TRBV6-3	TRBD2	many	CASSYPGLAGGLWRNEQFF	TGTGCCAGCAGTTACCCGGGACTAGCGGGAGGGCTTTGGAGAAATGAGCAGTTCTTC
TRBJ1-5	13	TRBV19	-	medium-sized	CASTRTPNQPQHF	TGTGCCAGTACAAGGACACCCAATCAGCCCCAGCATTTT
TRBJ2-2	16	TRBV9	TRBD1	many	CASSVAPGGRTGELFF	TGTGCCAGCAGCGTAGCGCCAGGGGGCCGTACCGGGGAGCTGTTTTTT